This TCR beta chain was retrieved from a study of blood T cell repertoires in COVID-19. Study-level background: Italy, Spain and the United States were the sources of the convalescent and acute COVID-19 samples. In each case, the material was cDNA or gDNA derived from T cells, B-cell-depleted T cells, or PBMCs.

In the authors' workflow: Amplification from reference gene primers served as the basis for estimated nucleated cell counts. Repertoires were generated with immunoSEQ multiplex PCR, while TCRdb's copy carries only in-frame clones and drops some. Clone size and the V and J calls come from that table; the DNA yielded D and trimming. The data contain tens of thousands of clones, 90% of them seen just once; the ten biggest clones take up about a tenth. V was trimmed by 6 bases and J by 3 bases, leaving 12 bases between them. The CDR3 sequence is 14 residues long. Germline-derived CDR1 and CDR2 are SGHTA and FQGNSA.

The specimen sequenced was peripheral blood. The chain couples TRBV7-2 to TRBJ2-1, with a possible D match to TRBD2 (6 bases). The sequence was obtained from a human donor in a cohort sampled during active COVID-19. CDR3 sequence: CASRFGTLYNEQFF. CDR3 DNA: TGTGCCAGCAGGTTCGGGACTCTCTACAATGAGCAGTTCTTC.